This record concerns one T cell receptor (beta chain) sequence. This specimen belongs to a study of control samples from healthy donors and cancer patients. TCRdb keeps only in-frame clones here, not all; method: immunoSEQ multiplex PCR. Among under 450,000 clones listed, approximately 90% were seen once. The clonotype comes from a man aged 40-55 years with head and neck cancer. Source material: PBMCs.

This CDR3 reads CASSRERDEGYNEQFF. In DNA, the CDR3 is TGTGCCAGCAGTCGCGAGAGGGACGAAGGCTACAATGAGCAGTTCTTC. V and J are TRBV3-1 (or the pseudogene TRBV3-2) and TRBJ2-1, with D possibly called TRBD1 or TRBD2 (5 bases each). V shed 6 bases and J shed 3 bases, with 18 bases lying between them. In germline, CDR1 is LGHDT, CDR2 YNNKEL (reference sequence). The CDR3 is 16 residues long.